These 13 T cell receptor beta chains were all obtained from the same sample, sequenced in a study of T cell responses to AZD1222 COVID-19 vaccine. This table comes from immunoSEQ multiplex PCR, and its TCRdb copy is limited to in-frame clones, with some not included. The table lists approximately 100,000 clones, 91% of them singletons. The specimen comprised peripheral blood, sampled on day 0 of AZD1222 vaccination. The receptors originated from an adult in good health.

This clone was counted a few times. The rearrangement uses TRBV7-8 and TRBJ1-2; D perhaps matches TRBD1 (5 bases). Germline values: CDR1 SGHVS, CDR2 FQNEAQ. The CDR3 spans 15 residues. Trimming cost V 5 bases and J 1 base, with 14 bases left between them. The CDR3 sequence is CASSERRGINYGYTF. The DNA for the CDR3 is TGTGCCAGCAGCGAAAGGCGGGGGATTAACTATGGCTACACCTTC. Combining the CDR3 with reference TRBV7-8 and TRBJ1-2 gives the whole variable domain GAGVSQSPRYKVAKRGQDVALRCDPISGHVSLFWYQQALGQGPEFLTYFQNEAQLDKSGLPSDRFFAERPEGSVSTLKIQRTQQEDSAVYLCASSERRGINYGYTFGSGTRLTVV.

The chain carries TRBV18 and TRBJ1-1, with D unclear. V gave up 6 bases and J gave up 1 base, with 9 bases separating them. Germline-derived CDR1 and CDR2 are KGHSH and LQKENI. The CDR3 has 13 amino acids. DNA of the CDR3: TGTGCCAGCTCGTCAGGTGGGAACACTGAAGCTTTCTTT. Protein product: CASSSGGNTEAFF.

The rearrangement uses TRBV4-3 and TRBJ1-4; tentatively, D is TRBD1 (5 bases). Per the germline V gene, CDR1 is LGHNA and CDR2 is YSLEER. The germline V and J ends were trimmed by 2 bases and 5 bases, with 21 bases remaining between them. The CDR3 extends over 18 amino acids. CDR3 bases: TGCGCCAGCAGCCAACTCCTTCTCTCCGGGACGGACAATGAAAAACTGTTTTTT. Translating gives CASSQLLLSGTDNEKLFF.

In its sample, this clone was seen a few times. The rearrangement uses TRBV7-9 and TRBJ1-6, with D maybe TRBD1 (6 bases). V gave up 5 bases and J gave up 14 bases, with 16 bases separating them. CDR1 is SEHNR, CDR2 FQNEAQ, per germline (reference sequence). The length of the CDR3 is 13 residues. The CDR3 DNA follows: TGTGCCAGCAGCATGTACTCCGAGGGGGCCCTCCACTTT. The encoded protein is CASSMYSEGALHF.

The J gene is TRBJ1-1, the V gene TRBV7-2; D not resolved. The germline V gene encodes CDR1 SGHTA and CDR2 FQGNSA. The V gene lost 5 bases and the J gene lost 3 bases, with 13 bases spanning the gap. The CDR3 covers 14 residues. The CDR3: CASSHAAGDTEAFF. CDR3 nucleotides: TGTGCCAGCAGCCACGCTGCGGGAGACACTGAAGCTTTCTTT.

This clone showed up just once. Distinct nucleotide sequences in the sample also encode this CDR3. The CDR3 bases are TGTGCCAGCAGCTTAGGGCGGGGGACAGATACGCAGTATTTT. This translates into CASSLGRGTDTQYF. The chain couples TRBV7-2 to TRBJ2-3; 7 bases align to TRBD2. The germline CDR1 and CDR2 sequences are SGHTA and FQGNSA. Germline trimming cut 1 base from V and 3 bases from J; bases unmatched to any gene: 1. The CDR3 loop spans 14 amino acids.

This clone showed up just once. The rearrangement uses TRBV3-1 (or the pseudogene TRBV3-2) and TRBJ2-3; 10 bases are shared with TRBD2. Germline V CDR1 and CDR2: LGHDT, YNNKEL (reference sequence). The junction had 4 bases not matched to a gene; V was cut back by 1 base and J by 0 bases. CDR3 length: 17 residues. CDR3 residues: CASSQGLAGVSTDTQYF. The CDR3 coding sequence is TGTGCCAGCAGCCAAGGTCTAGCGGGAGTTAGCACAGATACGCAGTATTTT.

Here the CDR3 reads CASSASLDEQYF. CDR3 in DNA: TGTGCCAGCAGCGCCTCACTAGACGAGCAGTACTTC. The chain recombines TRBV9 with TRBJ2-7; weak D call: TRBD2 (5 bases). V was trimmed by 3 bases and J by 5 bases, leaving 9 bases between them. The germline CDR1 and CDR2 sequences are SGDLS and YYNGEE. CDR3 length: 12 amino acids.

V is TRBV27 and J is TRBJ2-1; 8 nucleotides align to TRBD2. Losses at the gene ends were 1 base for V and 5 bases for J; bases not matched to a gene: 7. Per the germline V gene, CDR1 is MNHEY and CDR2 is SMNVEV (reference sequence). There are 16 residues in the CDR3. The CDR3 DNA is TGTGCCAGCAGTTTATACTTTTCGGGACTAGACAATGAGCAGTTCTTC. This codes for CASSLYFSGLDNEQFF.

The chain recombines TRBV7-3 with TRBJ2-2, with TRBD2 matching over 9 bases. The CDR3 sequence is 14 residues long. Germline V gene data show CDR1 as SGHTA and CDR2 as FQGTGA. J was trimmed by 4 bases and V by 4 bases; bases with no gene match: 1. The CDR3 spells CASSSAGGTGELFF. In nucleotides, the CDR3 is TGTGCCAGCAGCTCAGCGGGGGGCACCGGGGAGCTGTTTTTT.

This clone showed up just once. The V and J genes are TRBV7-8 and TRBJ1-1, with D uncertain. Trimming stripped 4 bases from V and 11 bases from J, with 14 bases between. CDR1 is SGHVS and CDR2 is FQNEAQ in the germline V gene. The CDR3 extends over 12 amino acids. The DNA of the CDR3 is TGTGCCAGCAGCTATATTTTTCCCGGGGCTTTCTTT. This sequence encodes CASSYIFPGAFF.

The V call is TRBV27, the J call TRBJ1-1, with 7 bases lining up with TRBD1. CDR3 length equals 15 residues. Germline V gene lookup returns CDR1 MNHEY and CDR2 SMNVEV (reference sequence). The ends lost 5 bases at V and 4 bases at J; junction bases unmatched: 10. The CDR3 nucleotides read TGTGCCAGCAGTCCCGGCCAGGGGGTGGGCACTGAAGCTTTCTTT. It translates to CASSPGQGVGTEAFF.

The V and J genes are TRBV11-2 and TRBJ2-7; D is unresolved. Germline-derived CDR1 and CDR2 are SGHAT and FQNNGV. V was pared by 3 bases and J by 7 bases, with 10 bases between. This CDR3 region has 12 residues. CDR3 region: CASSFGHGEQYF. DNA for the CDR3: TGTGCCAGCAGCTTTGGGCATGGAGAGCAGTACTTC.